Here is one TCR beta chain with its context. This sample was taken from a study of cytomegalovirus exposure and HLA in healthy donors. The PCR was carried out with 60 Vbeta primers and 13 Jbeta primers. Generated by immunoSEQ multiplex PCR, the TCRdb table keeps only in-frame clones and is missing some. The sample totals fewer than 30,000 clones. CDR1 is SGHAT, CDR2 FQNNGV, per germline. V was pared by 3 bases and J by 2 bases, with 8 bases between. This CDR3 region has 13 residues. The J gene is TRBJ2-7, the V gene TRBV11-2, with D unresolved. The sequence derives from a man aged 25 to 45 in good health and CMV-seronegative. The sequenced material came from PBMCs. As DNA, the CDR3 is TGTGCCAGCAGCTTGTATGCGACCTACGAGCAGTACTTC. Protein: CASSLYATYEQYF.